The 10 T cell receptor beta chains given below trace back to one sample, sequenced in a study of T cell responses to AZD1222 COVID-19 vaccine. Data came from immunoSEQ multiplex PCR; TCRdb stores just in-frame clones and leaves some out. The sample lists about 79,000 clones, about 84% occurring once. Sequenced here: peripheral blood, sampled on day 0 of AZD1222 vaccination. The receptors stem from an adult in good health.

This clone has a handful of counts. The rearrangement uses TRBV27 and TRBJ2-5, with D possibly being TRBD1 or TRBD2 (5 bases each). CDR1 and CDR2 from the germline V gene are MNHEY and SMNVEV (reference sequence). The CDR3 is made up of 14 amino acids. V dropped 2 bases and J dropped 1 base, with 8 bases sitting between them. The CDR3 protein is CASSLAGTQETQYF. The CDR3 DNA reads TGTGCCAGCAGTTTAGCAGGGACCCAAGAGACCCAGTACTTC.

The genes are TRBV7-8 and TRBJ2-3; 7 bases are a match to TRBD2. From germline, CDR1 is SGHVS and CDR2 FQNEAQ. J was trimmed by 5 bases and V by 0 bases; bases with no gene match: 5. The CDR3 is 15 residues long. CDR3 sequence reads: CASSLATSTVDTQYF. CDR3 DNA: TGTGCCAGCAGCTTAGCGACTAGCACGGTAGATACGCAGTATTTT.

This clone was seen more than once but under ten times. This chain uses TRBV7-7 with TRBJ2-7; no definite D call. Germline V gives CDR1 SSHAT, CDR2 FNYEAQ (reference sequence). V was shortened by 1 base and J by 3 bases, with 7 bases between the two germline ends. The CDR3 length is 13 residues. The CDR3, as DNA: TGTGCCAGCAGCTTAGGGTCAGGCTACGAGCAGTACTTC. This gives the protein CASSLGSGYEQYF.

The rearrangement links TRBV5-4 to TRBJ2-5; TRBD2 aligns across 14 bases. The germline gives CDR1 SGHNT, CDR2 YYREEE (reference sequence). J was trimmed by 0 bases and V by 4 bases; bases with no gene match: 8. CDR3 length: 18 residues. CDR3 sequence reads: CASSPGTSGRPYQETQYF. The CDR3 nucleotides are TGTGCCAGCAGCCCTGGGACTAGCGGGAGACCGTACCAAGAGACCCAGTACTTC.

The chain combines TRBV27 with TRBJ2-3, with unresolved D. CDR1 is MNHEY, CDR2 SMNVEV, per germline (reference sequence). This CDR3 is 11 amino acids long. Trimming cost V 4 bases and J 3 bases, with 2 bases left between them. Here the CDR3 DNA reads TGTGCCAGCAGTTCAACAGATACGCAGTATTTT. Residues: CASSSTDTQYF.

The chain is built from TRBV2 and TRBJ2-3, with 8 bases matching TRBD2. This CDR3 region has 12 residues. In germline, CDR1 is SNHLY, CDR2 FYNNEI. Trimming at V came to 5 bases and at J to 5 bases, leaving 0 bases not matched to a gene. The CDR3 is CASSLAGDTQYF. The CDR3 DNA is TGTGCCAGCAGTCTAGCGGGAGATACGCAGTATTTT.

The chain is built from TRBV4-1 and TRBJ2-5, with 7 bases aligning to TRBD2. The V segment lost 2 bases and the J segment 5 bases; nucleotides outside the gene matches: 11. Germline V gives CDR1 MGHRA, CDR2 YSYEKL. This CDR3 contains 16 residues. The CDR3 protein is CASSQLIGLGQETQYF. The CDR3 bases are TGCGCCAGCAGCCAACTAATCGGACTAGGGCAGGAGACCCAGTACTTC.

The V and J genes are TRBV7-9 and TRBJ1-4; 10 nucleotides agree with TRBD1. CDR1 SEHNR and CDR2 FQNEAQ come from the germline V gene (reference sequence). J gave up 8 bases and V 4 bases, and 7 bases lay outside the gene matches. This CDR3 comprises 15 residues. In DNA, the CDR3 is TGTGCCAGCAGCTGGTCGGGGACAGGGGAGGAAAAACTGTTTTTT. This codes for CASSWSGTGEEKLFF.

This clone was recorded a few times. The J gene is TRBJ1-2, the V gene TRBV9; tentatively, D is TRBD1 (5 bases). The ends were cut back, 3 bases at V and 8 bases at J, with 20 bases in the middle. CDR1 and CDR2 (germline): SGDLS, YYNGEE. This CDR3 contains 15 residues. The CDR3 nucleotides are TGTGCCAGCAGCGCGTCAACCGGGACCTCGGGGGGCTACACCTTC. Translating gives CASSASTGTSGGYTF.

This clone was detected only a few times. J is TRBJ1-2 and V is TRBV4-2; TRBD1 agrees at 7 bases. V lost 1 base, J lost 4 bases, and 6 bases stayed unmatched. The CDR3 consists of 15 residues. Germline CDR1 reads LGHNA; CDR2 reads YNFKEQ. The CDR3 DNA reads TGTGCCAGCAGCCAAGGCCCCCGACAGGGCTATGGCTACACCTTC. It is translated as CASSQGPRQGYGYTF.